The T cell receptor beta chain under discussion was sequenced for a study of blood T cell repertoires in COVID-19. The wider study: The United States, Italy and Spain provided the acute and convalescent COVID-19 samples. Sample material is recorded as cDNA or gDNA derived from T cells, B-cell-depleted T cells, or PBMCs.

The authors' processing: Estimation of nucleated cell counts was performed using reference gene primer amplification. Profiled with immunoSEQ multiplex PCR; TCRdb holds only in-frame clones, not every one. From that table come the V and J calls and clone size; the DNA was used to work out D and trimming. The table has some 49,000 clones, less than 90% seen once; the top ten hold around an eighth. In germline, CDR1 is MNHEY, CDR2 SVGEGT. There are 16 residues in the CDR3. The J segment lost 3 bases and the V segment lost 4 bases, leaving 9 bases of the junction unmatched. The source of this sequence is a human donor in a cohort sampled during active COVID-19. The chain uses TRBV6-2 or TRBV6-3 and TRBJ2-7, with 10 bases aligning to TRBD2. Sequenced input: peripheral blood. The CDR3 bases are TGTGCCAGCAGTTCTCTCTCTAGCGGGGGATTCTACGAGCAGTACTTC. This gives the protein CASSSLSSGGFYEQYF.